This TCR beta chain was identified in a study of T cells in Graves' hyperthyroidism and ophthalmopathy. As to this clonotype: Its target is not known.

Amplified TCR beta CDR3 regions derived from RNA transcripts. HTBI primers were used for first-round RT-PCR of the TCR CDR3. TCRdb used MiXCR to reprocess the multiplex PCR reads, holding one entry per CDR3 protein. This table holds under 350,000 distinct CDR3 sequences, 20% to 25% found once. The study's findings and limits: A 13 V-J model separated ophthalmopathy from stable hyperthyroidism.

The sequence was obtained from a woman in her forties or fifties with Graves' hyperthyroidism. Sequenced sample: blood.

In nucleotides, the CDR3 is TGTGCCAGCAGTGAAAGCCAGGGGCAAGAGACCCAGTACTTC. Translating it yields CASSESQGQETQYF. This sequence joins TRBV2 and TRBJ2-5, with D possibly TRBD1 on 6 matching bases. Germline assignment: CDR1 SNHLY and CDR2 FYNNEI. The CDR3 loop spans 14 amino acids. V shed 2 bases and J shed 2 bases, with 9 bases lying between them.